Reported below is one T cell receptor (beta chain). TCRdb keeps only in-frame clones here, not all; method: immunoSEQ multiplex PCR. The table records nearly 40,000 clones, 88% of them present only once. The data belong to a study of blood T cell repertoires in COVID-19. Study information: Material from acute and convalescent COVID-19 was sourced from the United States, Italy and Spain. Sample material is recorded as cDNA or gDNA derived from T cells, B-cell-depleted T cells, or PBMCs.

The CDR3 contains 15 residues. From germline, CDR1 is SGHTA and CDR2 FQGNSA. V gave up 1 base and J gave up 1 base, with 10 bases separating them. The receptor was isolated from a woman between 65 and 79 years old with acute or convalescent COVID-19. The specimen was peripheral blood. The chain links TRBV7-2 to TRBJ1-1; a possible D gene is TRBD1 (5 bases). Here the CDR3 DNA reads TGTGCCAGCAGCTTAGTGGGGCTCGCGAACACTGAAGCTTTCTTT. Amino acid sequence: CASSLVGLANTEAFF.